This passage covers 25 T cell receptor beta chains from one sample sequenced in a study of tumor-infiltrating lymphocytes in primary liver carcinoma. For blood RNA, unsorted whole blood served as the source, and germline DNA was extracted too. Starting from 500 ng of total RNA, TCR beta cDNA was produced with a primer in the constant region. Libraries for TCR beta were built through three nested multiplex PCR rounds, which together made up a slightly modified ARM-PCR procedure. Both of the initial two PCR rounds ran for about 9 cycles and employed TRBV1-TRBV30 forward primers alongside a C-beta reverse primer. A single record per CDR3 protein comes from TCRdb applying MiXCR to the multiplex PCR reads. The repertoire holds just over 300,000 distinct CDR3 sequences, with about 50% as singletons. Sample: peripheral blood. Source of these receptors: a woman aged 30 to 39 with primary liver carcinoma and hepatitis B virus infection.

About this clonotype: This may be a read error, as it is one base from a much larger clone. The gene calls are TRBV29-1 and TRBJ2-1; D may be TRBD1 (5 bases). Germline assignment: CDR1 SQVTM and CDR2 ANQGSEA. This CDR3 is built from 13 residues. CDR3 DNA sequence: TGCAGCGTTGCCCCCTACCTGGACAATAAGCAGTTCTTC. Amino acids: CSVAPYLDNKQFF.

Comments on this clonotype: A read error may account for a junction end that differs from germline. This chain joins TRBV6-2 or TRBV6-3 and TRBJ1-2; TRBD1 matches at 11 bases. CDR3 length equals 16 residues. Germline loops: CDR1 MNHEY, CDR2 SVGEGT. CDR3 nucleotide sequence: TGTGCCAGCAGTCAACGAGGGACAGGGGGGAACTATTGCTACACCTTC. This translates into CASSQRGTGGNYCYTF.

The gene calls are TRBV11-2 and TRBJ2-3, with D maybe TRBD1 (5 bases). This CDR3 is 15 amino acids long. Trimming removed 7 bases at V and 3 bases at J, with 17 bases between. Germline values: CDR1 SGHAT, CDR2 FQNNGV. The CDR3 bases are TGTGCCAGCACCCTAAGGGGTGGCAAGACAGATACGCAGTATTTT. Residues: CASTLRGGKTDTQYF.

Concerning this clonotype itself: A clone one base away is much larger, so this may be a read error. The chain links TRBV29-1 to TRBJ2-1, with TRBD1 as a possible D gene (6 bases). The CDR3 sequence is 11 residues long. Germline CDR1 SQVTM, CDR2 ANQGSEA. Between the trimmed V and J ends, which lost 7 bases and 8 bases, there was a span of 12 bases. The CDR3 DNA reads as TGCAGCGCCGACAGGCAGGATGAGCAGTTCTTC. Protein product: CSADRQDEQFF.

For this clonotype: One junction end does not reproduce the germline sequence, and a read error may be involved. This rearrangement joins TRBV6-5 to TRBJ1-4, with D possibly being TRBD1 (6 bases). The CDR3 has 13 residues. Germline loops: CDR1 MNHEY, CDR2 SVGAGI. This CDR3 reads CASRVTGREELFF. The CDR3 coding sequence is TGTGCCAGCAGGGTAACAGGGCGTGAAGAACTGTTTTTT.

The chain has TRBV6-6 and TRBJ1-4, with D tentatively TRBD1 (6 bases). Germline V CDR1 and CDR2: MNHNY, SVGAGI (reference sequence). This CDR3 spans 15 amino acids. V lost 4 bases and J 5 bases, leaving 14 bases between the germline ends. CDR3 protein: CASSFRTARNEKLFF. The CDR3 nucleotides are TGTGCCAGCAGTTTCCGGACAGCACGGAATGAAAAACTGTTTTTT.

This clonotype occurred many times. V gene TRBV14 combines with J gene TRBJ2-1; TRBD1 matches at 10 bases. CDR1 is SGHDN and CDR2 is FVKESK in the germline V gene. Germline trimming cut 8 bases from V and 4 bases from J; bases unmatched to any gene: 2. This CDR3 has 13 amino acids. CDR3 region: CASRDRGYNEQFF. For the CDR3, the DNA is TGTGCCAGCCGGGACAGGGGTTACAATGAGCAGTTCTTC.

This chain links TRBV6-1 with TRBJ1-1, with 8 bases that match TRBD1. J gave up 6 bases and V 2 bases, and 5 bases lay outside the gene matches. Germline V gene lookup returns CDR1 MNHNS and CDR2 SASEGT. CDR3 length equals 14 residues. This CDR3 reads CASSEPGQDSEAFF. The CDR3 nucleotides are TGTGCCAGCAGTGAACCGGGACAGGACTCTGAAGCTTTCTTT.

To note about this clonotype: A junction boundary mismatches the germline segment, possibly from a read error. This CDR3 is CAGSYQYTGELFF. CDR3 DNA: TGTGCCGGCAGTTACCAGTACACCGGGGAGCTGTTTTTT. This sequence joins TRBV6-5 and TRBJ2-2, with D unclear. CDR3 length: 13 amino acids. Germline V gene lookup returns CDR1 MNHEY and CDR2 SVGAGI.

This sequence joins TRBV7-8 and TRBJ1-5; D is perhaps TRBD1 (6 bases). The V gene lost 2 bases and the J gene lost 10 bases, with 21 bases spanning the gap. The CDR3 runs to 16 residues. Germline V gives CDR1 SGHVS, CDR2 FQNEAQ. CDR3 DNA sequence: TGTGCCAGCAGCTTACGGGCAGGGGAAGGGATTCACCCCCAGCATTTT. Translated: CASSLRAGEGIHPQHF. Supplemented by reference TRBV7-8 and TRBJ1-5, the full variable domain reads GAGVSQSPRYKVAKRGQDVALRCDPISGHVSLFWYQQALGQGPEFLTYFQNEAQLDKSGLPSDRFFAERPEGSVSTLKIQRTQQEDSAVYLCASSLRAGEGIHPQHFGDGTRLSIL.

The chain is built from TRBV12-3 or TRBV12-4 and TRBJ2-7; D is unclear. With 0 bases removed from V and 11 bases from J, the gap between germline ends came to 20 bases. This CDR3 spans 15 amino acids. The CDR3 here is CASSLALNGRSSEYF. In DNA form, the CDR3 reads TGTGCCAGCAGTTTAGCGCTAAATGGACGCTCTTCGGAGTACTTC.

This clonotype has only one observation. Just one base apart from a much larger clone, this may be a read error. V gene TRBV29-1 combines with J gene TRBJ1-2, with D possibly TRBD1 on 6 matching bases. This CDR3 contains 12 residues. Trimming pared 8 bases from V and 4 bases from J, leaving 14 bases between. CDR1 and CDR2 (germline): SQVTM, ANQGSEA. Here the CDR3 reads CSILRGSYGYTF. CDR3 in DNA: TGCAGCATTTTAAGGGGGTCCTATGGCTACACCTTC.

The rearrangement links TRBV29-1 to TRBJ2-1; 14 bases fit TRBD2. The CDR3 covers 14 residues. The germline CDR1 and CDR2 sequences are SQVTM and ANQGSEA. The V segment lost 4 bases and the J segment 11 bases; nucleotides outside the gene matches: 7. CDR3 nucleotide sequence: TGCAGCGTTGCCGGGACTAGCGGGAGCGACAAGCAGTTCTTC. It translates to CSVAGTSGSDKQFF.

For this clonotype: A single base separates this from a much larger clone, so it may be a read error. Lacking the conserved final phenylalanine or tryptophan, this CDR3 likely reflects a read error. This chain links TRBV12-3 or TRBV12-4 with TRBJ2-7; tentative D call: TRBD2 (5 bases). The ends were cut back, 3 bases at V and 4 bases at J, with 13 bases in the middle. This CDR3 spans 14 amino acids. The CDR3 DNA follows: TGTGCCAGCAGTTTTCGGGCCAGCGGATACGAGCAGTACTCC. Translated: CASSFRASGYEQYS.

A word on this clonotype: One end of the junction fails to match germline, which may point to a read error. The chain has TRBV6-1 and TRBJ2-7; 7 bases map to TRBD2. Looked up from germline, CDR1 is MNHNS and CDR2 is SASEGT. The CDR3 covers 16 residues. The CDR3 bases are TGTGCCAGTAGTGCTCAAGTGGGAGGGCCTTTCTACGAGCACTACTTC. Protein: CASSAQVGGPFYEHYF.

A word on this clonotype: This may arise from a read error, as a much more abundant clone is one base away. The chain carries TRBV12-3 or TRBV12-4 and TRBJ2-5; the D gene is possibly TRBD1 (5 bases). Between the trimmed V and J ends, which lost 5 bases and 4 bases, there was a span of 14 bases. CDR3 length equals 14 residues. The DNA for the CDR3 is TGTGCCAGCAGTCGAAAGGGGATAGGAGAGACCCAGTACTTC. It is translated as CASSRKGIGETQYF.

For this clonotype: A read error is possible here, since a much larger clone lies one base away. This chain connects TRBV6-2 or TRBV6-3 to TRBJ2-1, with D possibly matching TRBD2 (6 bases). Germline lookup yields CDR1 MNHEY and CDR2 SVGEGT. CDR3 size: 15 residues. The CDR3 loop reads CASSYSAGLYNERFF. CDR3 nucleotides: TGTGCCAGCAGTTACTCCGCGGGACTTTACAATGAGCGGTTCTTC.

This chain uses TRBV4-3 with TRBJ2-3; TRBD2 agrees at 7 bases. Unmatched junction bases numbered 15, after V lost 1 base and J lost 11 bases. This CDR3 is 16 amino acids long. CDR1 is LGHNA and CDR2 is YSLEER in the germline V gene. The CDR3 protein is CASSQGFAGARHKQYF. As DNA, the CDR3 is TGCGCCAGCAGCCAAGGTTTTGCGGGAGCCAGACATAAGCAGTATTTT.

This clonotype appeared once. Given a much more abundant clone one base away, this may be a read error. The V call is TRBV29-1, the J call TRBJ2-1, with TRBD2 matching over 7 bases. This CDR3 spans 14 amino acids. Germline CDR1 SQVTM, CDR2 ANQGSEA. V shed 7 bases and J 7 bases; nucleotides not matched to a gene: 13. The CDR3 loop is CSASLTSSWNEQFF. The DNA of the CDR3 is TGCAGCGCATCCTTGACTAGCAGCTGGAATGAGCAGTTCTTC.

V and J are TRBV12-3 or TRBV12-4 and TRBJ2-2; D gene uncertain. CDR3 length equals 14 residues. The V and J ends lost 7 bases and 6 bases respectively, with 15 bases between them. CDR3 region: CASIAHGRAGELFF. The CDR3, as DNA: TGTGCCAGCATCGCCCATGGTAGGGCCGGGGAGCTGTTTTTT.

V gene TRBV28 combines with J gene TRBJ2-2; D is ambiguous. Germline CDR1 reads MDHEN; CDR2 reads SYDVKM. The germline V and J ends were trimmed by 5 bases and 7 bases, with 8 bases remaining between them. CDR3 size: 12 residues. CDR3 nucleotide sequence: TGTGCCAGCAGTCTGGCCCACGGGGAGCTGTTTTTT. Residues: CASSLAHGELFF.

This clonotype was found many times. This sequence joins TRBV11-1 and TRBJ2-3; D is ambiguous. Germline CDR1 SGHAT, CDR2 FQDESV (reference sequence). This CDR3 has 11 residues. Trimming stripped 3 bases from V and 5 bases from J, with 3 bases between. CDR3 in amino acids: CASSLLDTQYF. CDR3 nucleotide sequence: TGTGCCAGCAGCTTGTTAGATACGCAGTATTTT.

The chain carries TRBV29-1 and TRBJ2-5, with 10 bases lining up with TRBD1. The length of the CDR3 is 13 residues. J was trimmed by 6 bases and V by 8 bases; bases with no gene match: 9. In germline, CDR1 is SQVTM, CDR2 ANQGSEA. The CDR3 nucleotides read TGCAGCATAACGGACAGGGGGTGGAAGACCCAGTACTTC. It translates to CSITDRGWKTQYF.

With respect to this clonotype: This may stem from a read error, because a much larger clone lies one nucleotide away. The chain couples TRBV6-1 to TRBJ2-5; D is uncertain. Germline V gene lookup returns CDR1 MNHNS and CDR2 SASEGT. V was pared by 8 bases and J by 0 bases, with 13 bases between. The CDR3 loop spans 14 amino acids. The CDR3 DNA reads TGTGCCAGCGACCAGGACCGGAACCAAGAGACCCAGTACTTC. Amino acid sequence: CASDQDRNQETQYF.

The V and J genes are TRBV6-1 and TRBJ1-3; D gene uncertain. Between the trimmed V and J ends, which lost 6 bases and 4 bases, there was a span of 22 bases. This CDR3 is built from 17 residues. CDR1 is MNHNS, CDR2 SASEGT, per germline. The CDR3 sequence is CASRELSSPHSGNTIYF. CDR3 coding DNA: TGTGCCAGCAGGGAGTTGAGTTCCCCGCATTCCGGAAACACCATATATTTT.